This paragraph reports one T cell receptor beta chain. The use of a sample-barcoded 5' primer and a J-beta primer mix characterized a second PCR of roughly 6 to 11 cycles. TCRdb ran MiXCR on the 5' RACE reads and lists one entry per CDR3 protein. The data hold 650,000 to 800,000 distinct CDR3 sequences, with about 51% observed a single time. The data originate from a study of blood T cells in healthy people across ages. Looked up from germline, CDR1 is MNHNY and CDR2 is SVGAGI (reference sequence). V lost 8 bases and J 0 bases, leaving 6 bases between the germline ends. The CDR3 length is 12 residues.

The chain is built from TRBV6-6 and TRBJ2-3; no clear D. Sequencing was performed on blood. The TCR originated in a woman of 80 years or more in good health. This chain's CDR3 is CASGSSTDTQYF. The CDR3 DNA follows: TGTGCCAGCGGCAGTAGCACAGATACGCAGTATTTT.